The clone carrying this TCR beta chain was picked up one time. From germline, CDR1 is MNHEY and CDR2 SVGAGI. J lost 4 bases, V lost 8 bases, and 13 bases had no gene match. The CDR3 is made up of 15 amino acids. Per the authors' pipeline: Counts of nucleated cells, estimated from reference gene primer amplification, were obtained. Clones were read by immunoSEQ multiplex PCR, and TCRdb kept only the in-frame ones, dropping some. Clone size and the V and J calls come from that table; the DNA yielded D and trimming. The sample gives more than 200,000 clones, 75% to 90% of which show up once; just over 0.7% is in the top ten. This entry comes from a study of blood T cell repertoires in COVID-19.

The chain employs TRBV6-5 and TRBJ1-2; 7 bases agree with TRBD1. This receptor was taken from a man aged 35-49 years with acute or convalescent COVID-19. The sequenced material came from peripheral blood. The CDR3 DNA sequence: TGTGCCAGCGGACTGGCGACAGGGTTCCCCTATGGCTACACCTTC. It yields the protein CASGLATGFPYGYTF.